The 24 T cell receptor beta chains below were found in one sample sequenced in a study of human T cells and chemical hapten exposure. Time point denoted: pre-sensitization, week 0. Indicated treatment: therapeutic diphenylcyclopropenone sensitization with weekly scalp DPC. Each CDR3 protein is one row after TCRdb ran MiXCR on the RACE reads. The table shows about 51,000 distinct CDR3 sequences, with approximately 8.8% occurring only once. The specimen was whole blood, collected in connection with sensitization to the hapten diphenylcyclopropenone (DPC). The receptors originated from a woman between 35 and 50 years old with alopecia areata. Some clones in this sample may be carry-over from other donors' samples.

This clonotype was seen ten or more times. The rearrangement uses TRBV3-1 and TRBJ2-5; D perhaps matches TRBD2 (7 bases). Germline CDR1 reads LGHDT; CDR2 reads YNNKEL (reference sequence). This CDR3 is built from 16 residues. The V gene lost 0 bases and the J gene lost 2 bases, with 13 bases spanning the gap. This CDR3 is CASSQDDGGTQETQYF. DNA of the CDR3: TGTGCCAGCAGCCAAGATGACGGGGGGACACAAGAGACCCAGTACTTC.

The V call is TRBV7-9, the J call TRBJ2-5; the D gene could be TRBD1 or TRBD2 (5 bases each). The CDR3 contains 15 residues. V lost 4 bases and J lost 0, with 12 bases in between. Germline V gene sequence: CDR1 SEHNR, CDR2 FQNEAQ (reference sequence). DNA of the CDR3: TGTGCCAGCAGCTCGGGACGACAAAACCAAGAGACCCAGTACTTC. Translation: CASSSGRQNQETQYF.

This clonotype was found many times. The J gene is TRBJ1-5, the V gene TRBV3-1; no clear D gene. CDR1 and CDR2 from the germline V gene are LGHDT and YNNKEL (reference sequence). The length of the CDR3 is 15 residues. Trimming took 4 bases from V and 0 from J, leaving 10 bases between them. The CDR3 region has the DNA TGTGCCAGCAGCCCCTGGCCAGGTAGCAATCAGCCCCAGCATTTT. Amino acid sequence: CASSPWPGSNQPQHF.

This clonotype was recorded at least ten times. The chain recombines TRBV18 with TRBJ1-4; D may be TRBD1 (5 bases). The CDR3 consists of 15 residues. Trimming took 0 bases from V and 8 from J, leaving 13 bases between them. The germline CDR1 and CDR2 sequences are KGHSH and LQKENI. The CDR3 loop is CASSPPERGLEKLFF. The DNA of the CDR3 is TGTGCCAGCTCACCACCCGAGAGGGGCTTGGAAAAACTGTTTTTT.

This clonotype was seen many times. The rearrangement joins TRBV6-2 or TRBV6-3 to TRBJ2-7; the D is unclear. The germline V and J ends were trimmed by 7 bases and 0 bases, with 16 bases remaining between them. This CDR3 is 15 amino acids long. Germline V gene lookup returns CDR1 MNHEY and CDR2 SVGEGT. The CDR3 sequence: CASTLGSVHSYEQYF. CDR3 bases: TGTGCCAGCACCCTCGGGTCCGTGCACTCCTACGAGCAGTACTTC.

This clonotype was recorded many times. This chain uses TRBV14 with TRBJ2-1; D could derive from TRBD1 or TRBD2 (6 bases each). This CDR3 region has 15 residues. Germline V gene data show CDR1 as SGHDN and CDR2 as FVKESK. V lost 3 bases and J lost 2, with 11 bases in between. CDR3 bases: TGTGCCAGCAGCCAGATTAGGGGGGCCTACAATGAGCAGTTCTTC. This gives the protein CASSQIRGAYNEQFF.

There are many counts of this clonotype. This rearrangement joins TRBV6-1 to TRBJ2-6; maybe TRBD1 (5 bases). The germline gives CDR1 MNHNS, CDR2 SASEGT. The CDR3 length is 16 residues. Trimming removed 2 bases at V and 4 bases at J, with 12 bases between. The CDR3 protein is CASSEPPGPGANVLTF. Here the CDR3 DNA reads TGTGCCAGCAGTGAACCCCCAGGGCCCGGGGCCAACGTCCTGACTTTC.

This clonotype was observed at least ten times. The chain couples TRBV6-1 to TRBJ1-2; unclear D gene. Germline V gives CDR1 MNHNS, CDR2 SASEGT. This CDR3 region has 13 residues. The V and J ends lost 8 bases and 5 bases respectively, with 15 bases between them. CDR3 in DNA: TGTGCCAGCTCCCCGCGGAGGGATTATGGCTACACCTTC. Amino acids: CASSPRRDYGYTF.

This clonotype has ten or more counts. The CDR3 sequence: CASSLTGQGTEAFF. The CDR3 DNA reads as TGTGCCAGCAGCTTAACGGGACAGGGGACTGAAGCTTTCTTT. This chain links TRBV7-3 with TRBJ1-1; TRBD1 agrees at 10 bases. The CDR3 is 14 residues long. V was pared by 0 bases and J by 5 bases, with 0 bases of the junction left unmatched. Per the germline V gene, CDR1 is SGHTA and CDR2 is FQGTGA.

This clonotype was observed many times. CDR3 residues: CASSYWGRGDTGELFF. The CDR3 DNA reads TGTGCCAGCAGCTATTGGGGCAGGGGAGACACCGGGGAGCTGTTTTTT. This chain links TRBV7-2 with TRBJ2-2; weak D call: TRBD1 (6 bases). Germline V CDR1 and CDR2: SGHTA, FQGNSA. The CDR3 is 16 residues long. Between the trimmed V and J ends, which lost 4 bases and 3 bases, there was a span of 15 bases.

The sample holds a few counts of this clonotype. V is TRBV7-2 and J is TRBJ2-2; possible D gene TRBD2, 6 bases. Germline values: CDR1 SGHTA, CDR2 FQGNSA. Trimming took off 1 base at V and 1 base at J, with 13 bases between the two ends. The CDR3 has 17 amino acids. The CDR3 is CASSLGGSGLNTGELFF. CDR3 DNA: TGTGCCAGCAGCTTAGGGGGCAGCGGGCTGAACACCGGGGAGCTGTTTTTT.

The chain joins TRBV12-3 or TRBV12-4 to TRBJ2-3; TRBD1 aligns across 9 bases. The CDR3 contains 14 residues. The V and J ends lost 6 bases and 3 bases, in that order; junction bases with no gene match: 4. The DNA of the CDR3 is TGTGCCAGCAGGGGGACAGGGTATACAGATACGCAGTATTTT. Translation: CASRGTGYTDTQYF.

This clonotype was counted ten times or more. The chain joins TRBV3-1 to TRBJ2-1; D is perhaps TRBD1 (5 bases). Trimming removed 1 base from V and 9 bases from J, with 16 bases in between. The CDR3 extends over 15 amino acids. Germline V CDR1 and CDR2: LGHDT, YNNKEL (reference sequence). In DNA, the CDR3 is TGTGCCAGCAGCCAAGTTTACGTCAGGGCCTTTGAGCAGTTCTTC. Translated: CASSQVYVRAFEQFF.

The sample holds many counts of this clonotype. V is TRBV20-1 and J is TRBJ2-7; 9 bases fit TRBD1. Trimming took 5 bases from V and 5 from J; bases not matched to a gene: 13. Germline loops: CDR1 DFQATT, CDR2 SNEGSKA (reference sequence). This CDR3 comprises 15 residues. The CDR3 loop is CSADSPGTGQDEQYF. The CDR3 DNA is TGCAGTGCTGATTCCCCCGGGACAGGGCAGGACGAGCAGTACTTC.

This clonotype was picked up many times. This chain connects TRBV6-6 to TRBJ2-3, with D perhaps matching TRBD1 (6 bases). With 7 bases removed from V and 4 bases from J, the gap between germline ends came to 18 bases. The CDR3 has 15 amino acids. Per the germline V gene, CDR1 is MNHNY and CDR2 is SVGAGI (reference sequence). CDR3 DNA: TGTGCCAGCATCTCCGGGACAACTGAGGCAGATACGCAGTATTTT. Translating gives CASISGTTEADTQYF.

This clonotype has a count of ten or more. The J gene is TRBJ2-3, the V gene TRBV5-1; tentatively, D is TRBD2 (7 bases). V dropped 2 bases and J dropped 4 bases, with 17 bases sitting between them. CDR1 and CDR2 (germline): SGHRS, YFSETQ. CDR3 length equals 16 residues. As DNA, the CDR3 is TGCGCCAGCAGCTTCAGGGGAGCGGGGAGCGCAGATACGCAGTATTTT. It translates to CASSFRGAGSADTQYF.

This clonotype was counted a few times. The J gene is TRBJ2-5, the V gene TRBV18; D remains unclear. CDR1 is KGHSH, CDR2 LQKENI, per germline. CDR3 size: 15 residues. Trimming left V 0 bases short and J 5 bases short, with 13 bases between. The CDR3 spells CASSPPDPDLETQYF. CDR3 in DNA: TGTGCCAGCTCACCACCGGACCCGGACCTTGAGACCCAGTACTTC. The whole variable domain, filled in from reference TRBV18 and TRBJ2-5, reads NAGVMQNPRHLVRRRGQEARLRCSPMKGHSHVYWYRQLPEEGLKFMVYLQKENIIDESGMPKERFSAEFPKEGPSILRIQQVVRGDSAAYFCASSPPDPDLETQYFGPGTRLLVL.

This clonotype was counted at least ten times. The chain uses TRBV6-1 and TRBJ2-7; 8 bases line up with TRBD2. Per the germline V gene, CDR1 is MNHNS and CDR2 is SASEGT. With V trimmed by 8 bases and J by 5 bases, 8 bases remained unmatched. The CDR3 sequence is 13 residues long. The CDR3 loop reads CASRAGRGDEQYF. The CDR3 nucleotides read TGTGCCAGCCGCGCCGGGCGGGGGGACGAGCAGTACTTC.

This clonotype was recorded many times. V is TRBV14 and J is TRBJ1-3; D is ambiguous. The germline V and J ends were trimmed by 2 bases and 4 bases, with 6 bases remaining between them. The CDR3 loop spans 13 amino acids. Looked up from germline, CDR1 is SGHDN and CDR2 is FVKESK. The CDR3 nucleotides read TGTGCCAGCAGCCAAACAAGGGGAAACACCATATATTTT. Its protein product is CASSQTRGNTIYF.

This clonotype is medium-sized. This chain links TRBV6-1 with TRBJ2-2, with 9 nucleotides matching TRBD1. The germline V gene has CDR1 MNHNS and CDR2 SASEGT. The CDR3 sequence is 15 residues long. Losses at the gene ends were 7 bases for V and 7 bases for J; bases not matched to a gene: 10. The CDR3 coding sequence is TGTGCCAGCACCCGGACAGGGGAGTTTGGCGGGGAGCTGTTTTTT. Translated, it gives CASTRTGEFGGELFF.

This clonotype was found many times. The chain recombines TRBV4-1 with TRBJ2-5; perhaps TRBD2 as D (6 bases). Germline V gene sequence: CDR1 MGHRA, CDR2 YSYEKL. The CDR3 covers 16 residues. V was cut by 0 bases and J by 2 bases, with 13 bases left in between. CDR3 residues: CASSQEIVRGQETQYF. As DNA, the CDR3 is TGCGCCAGCAGCCAAGAAATAGTCCGGGGGCAAGAGACCCAGTACTTC.

CDR3 protein: CASSFSWDRPSGYEQYF. CDR3 nucleotides: TGTGCCAGCAGCTTCTCCTGGGACAGACCATCGGGCTACGAGCAGTACTTC. The rearrangement links TRBV5-7 to TRBJ2-7; 7 bases align to TRBD1. TRBV5-7 has ORF status, its function being uncertain. J was trimmed by 3 bases and V by 2 bases; bases with no gene match: 14. The CDR3 length is 17 residues.

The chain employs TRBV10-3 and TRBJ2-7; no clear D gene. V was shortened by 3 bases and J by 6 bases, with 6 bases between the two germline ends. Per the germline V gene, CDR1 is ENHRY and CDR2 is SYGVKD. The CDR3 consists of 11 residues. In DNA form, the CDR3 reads TGTGCCATCAGTGACGGGCCCGAGCAGTACTTC. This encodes CAISDGPEQYF.

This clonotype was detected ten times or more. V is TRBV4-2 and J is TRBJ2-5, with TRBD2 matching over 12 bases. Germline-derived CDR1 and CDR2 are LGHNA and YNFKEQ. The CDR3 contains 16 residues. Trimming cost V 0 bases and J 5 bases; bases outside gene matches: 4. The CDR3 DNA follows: TGTGCCAGCAGCCAAGATACTAGCGGGGGGACGGAGACCCAGTACTTC. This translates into CASSQDTSGGTETQYF.